A single T cell receptor beta chain is shown here with its context. The data are from a study of blood T cell repertoires in COVID-19. The CDR3 spans 16 residues. The germline V gene encodes CDR1 KGHSH and CDR2 LQKENI. Trimming removed 0 bases from V and 1 base from J, with 10 bases in between. Authors' methods: Amplification of reference gene primers provided the estimated nucleated cell counts. The repertoire was sequenced with immunoSEQ multiplex PCR; TCRdb's copy has only in-frame clones and lacks some. V and J calls and clone size are copied from that table; D and trimming were computed from the DNA. The repertoire consists of over 85,000 clones, with 75% to 80% occurring once and the leading ten covering 16%.

This receptor was obtained from a woman aged 80 or over with active or convalescent COVID-19. This chain joins TRBV18 and TRBJ2-4; TRBD1 is a possible D gene (6 bases). The sequenced material came from peripheral blood. In DNA, the CDR3 is TGTGCCAGCTCACCACCGGACAGTTTGGCCAAAAACATTCAGTACTTC. As protein: CASSPPDSLAKNIQYF. The whole variable domain, remainder taken from reference TRBV18 and TRBJ2-4, is NAGVMQNPRHLVRRRGQEARLRCSPMKGHSHVYWYRQLPEEGLKFMVYLQKENIIDESGMPKERFSAEFPKEGPSILRIQQVVRGDSAAYFCASSPPDSLAKNIQYFGAGTRLSVL.